The sequence of this T cell receptor beta chain was determined in a study of T cells in Graves' hyperthyroidism and ophthalmopathy. Authors of the study amplified TCR beta CDR3 regions from RNA transcripts. Using the HTBI primer set, a first-round RT-PCR was run on the TCR CDR3. MiXCR, applied by TCRdb to the multiplex PCR reads, yields one record per CDR3 protein. The sample has over 700,000 distinct CDR3 sequences; roughly 37% are singletons. This clonotype was recorded many times. The CDR3 extends over 15 amino acids. V was clipped by 7 bases and J by 3 bases; unmatched bases: 10. Germline V gene lookup returns CDR1 LNHNV and CDR2 YYDKDF (reference sequence). The study based diagnoses on clinical symptoms, serum thyroxine and TRAb, thyroid ultrasound and orbital computed tomography.

This sequence was found in a man younger than 35 with Graves' hyperthyroidism. Sequenced: blood. The J gene is TRBJ2-7, the V gene TRBV15; 9 bases agree with TRBD1. The CDR3 spells CATTADRGRNYEQYF. CDR3 bases: TGTGCCACCACCGCGGACAGGGGAAGGAACTACGAGCAGTACTTC.